The T cell receptor beta chain described here comes from a study of blood T cell repertoires in COVID-19. Here immunoSEQ multiplex PCR was the method, and the copy in TCRdb shows in-frame clones only, minus some. The data show around 130,000 clones, approximately 85% seen once. The V gene's germline CDR1 is SGHTA and CDR2 FQGNSA. Deletions cut 6 bases from V and 4 bases from J, with 9 bases between. The CDR3 length is 13 residues. The sequencing input was peripheral blood. The chain joins TRBV7-2 to TRBJ2-2; weak D call: TRBD2 (5 bases). The sequence came from a human donor in a cohort sampled during active COVID-19. Here the CDR3 reads CASRTTFTGELFF. The CDR3 DNA is TGTGCCAGCAGGACTACCTTCACCGGGGAGCTGTTTTTT.